This TCR beta chain was identified in a study of technical replicates of blood from a few donors (dated by TCRdb to 2015 to 2018). Receptor amplification or capture employed the immunoSEQ multiplex PCR assay. The table was pulled from immuneACCESS by TCRdb, which kept in-frame rearrangements only. Such tables lose some clones; where checked, under half of the loss comes from unresolved V genes, and the rest has no known cause. The sample table shows more than 90,000 clones, and about 94% are seen once. The ten largest account for approximately 0.23% of the sample. Reading the germline V gene gives CDR1 MDHEN and CDR2 SYDVKM. The CDR3 covers 18 residues, taking in both the cysteine and the phenylalanine. The DNA shown is the 54-base CDR3, in frame from base 1. V is cut by 3 bases and J by 5 bases, and the space between the germline ends is 22 bases. Remarks on this clone: The target of this receptor is not known. The sample holds no much larger clone one base away, and base qualities are not on file.

Specimen: T cells isolated from PBMCs. This chain joins TRBV28 to TRBJ2-2, with TRBD2 as a weak D call on 7 bases. The receptor's source is a human donor in good health. The CDR3 corresponds to CASSFRGMRTRRTGELFF. The sequence in DNA is TGTGCCAGCAGTTTTAGGGGGATGAGGACTAGGAGGACCGGGGAGCTGTTTTTT.